One sample yielded the 20 T cell receptor beta chains listed below, sequenced in a study of cytotoxic CD8 clonotypes in ibrutinib-treated CLL. Some clones are missing from TCRdb's copy, which holds only in-frame ones; the method was immunoSEQ multiplex PCR. The table shows approximately 70,000 clones, with 80% occurring only once. Sample: PBMCs, taken at disease progression, from a patient treated with ibrutinib. The receptors stem from a human donor with chronic lymphocytic leukemia.

V is TRBV6-1 and J is TRBJ2-7; 8 bases line up with TRBD1. J gave up 1 base and V 7 bases, and 3 bases lay outside the gene matches. This CDR3 is built from 13 residues. Germline values: CDR1 MNHNS, CDR2 SASEGT. CDR3 bases: TGTGCCAGCACCGGACAGGGTTCCTACGAGCAGTACTTC. Its translation is CASTGQGSYEQYF.

This clone is medium-sized (0.01 to 0.1%). This chain connects TRBV27 to TRBJ2-7; the D is unclear. Per the germline V gene, CDR1 is MNHEY and CDR2 is SMNVEV (reference sequence). V dropped 4 bases and J dropped 6 bases, with 10 bases sitting between them. CDR3 length: 12 residues. CDR3 residues: CASSSSWAEQYF. In nucleotides, the CDR3 is TGTGCCAGCAGTTCCAGTTGGGCCGAGCAGTACTTC.

V and J are TRBV5-3 and TRBJ1-2; 7 nucleotides agree with TRBD1. TRBV5-3 is filed as an ORF, its function uncertain. The CDR3 spans 15 residues. V lost 4 bases to trimming and J lost 3 bases; unmatched junction nucleotides: 9. The CDR3 region has the DNA TGTGCCAGAAGCGTCCGGGACAGCAACGACTATGGCTACACCTTC. This codes for CARSVRDSNDYGYTF.

The chain joins TRBV10-1 to TRBJ1-6; TRBD1 matches 7 bases. The CDR3 extends over 13 amino acids. Germline V gene lookup returns CDR1 WNHNN and CDR2 SYGVQD (reference sequence). V lost 5 bases to trimming and J lost 10 bases; unmatched junction nucleotides: 5. CDR3: CASSTGQVSPLHF. The DNA for the CDR3 is TGCGCCAGCAGTACCGGACAGGTCTCACCCCTCCACTTT.

This sequence joins TRBV5-1 and TRBJ2-7, with 10 bases that match TRBD2. Germline V gives CDR1 SGHRS, CDR2 YFSETQ. V lost 4 bases, J lost 7 bases, and 14 bases stayed unmatched. The CDR3 length is 16 residues. The CDR3 DNA follows: TGCGCCAGCAGCCCCATTTCTAGCGGGAGCGGGGATGAGCAGTACTTC. It is translated as CASSPISSGSGDEQYF.

The chain joins TRBV2 to TRBJ1-1; a weak D match, TRBD1 (5 bases). Germline CDR1 SNHLY, CDR2 FYNNEI. The germline V and J ends were trimmed by 5 bases and 1 base, with 14 bases remaining between them. CDR3 length equals 15 residues. CDR3 sequence reads: CASSRIVGGNTEAFF. CDR3 nucleotides: TGTGCCAGCAGTAGGATAGTCGGGGGGAACACTGAAGCTTTCTTT. Full variable domain (outside the CDR3, taken from reference TRBV2 and TRBJ1-1): EPEVTQTPSHQVTQMGQEVILRCVPISNHLYFYWYRQILGQKVEFLVSFYNNEISEKSEIFDDQFSVERPDGSNFTLKIRSTKLEDSAMYFCASSRIVGGNTEAFFGQGTRLTVV.

J is TRBJ2-7 and V is TRBV7-3; 9 bases agree with TRBD2. The CDR3 totals 14 residues. CDR1 is SGHTA and CDR2 is FQGTGA in the germline V gene. The ends lost 2 bases at V and 6 bases at J; junction bases unmatched: 5. The CDR3 protein is CASSLASGTGEQYF. The CDR3 DNA sequence: TGTGCCAGCAGCTTAGCTAGCGGGACGGGCGAGCAGTACTTC.

The chain links TRBV29-1 to TRBJ2-3; D is possibly TRBD2 (6 bases). Germline V lookup: CDR1 SQVTM, CDR2 ANQGSEA. V lost 2 bases, J lost 2 bases, and 23 bases lay in between. The CDR3 is 18 residues long. The CDR3 nucleotides read TGCAGCGTTGAACCCCCGGGACTTCTTTGGATGGACACAGATACGCAGTATTTT. This encodes CSVEPPGLLWMDTDTQYF.

The rearrangement joins TRBV6-6 to TRBJ1-1, with TRBD1 matching over 7 bases. The trim removed 1 base at V and 4 bases at J, leaving 6 bases unmatched. The CDR3 is 15 residues long. Germline CDR1 and CDR2: MNHNY and SVGAGI (reference sequence). The CDR3 protein is CASSYWGRGGTEAFF. CDR3 DNA sequence: TGTGCCAGCAGTTACTGGGGCAGGGGGGGCACTGAAGCTTTCTTT.

The table lists this clone with a count of one. This chain connects TRBV6-6 to TRBJ2-2; 8 positions match TRBD2. The CDR3 totals 16 residues. The germline gives CDR1 MNHNY, CDR2 SVGAGI (reference sequence). The CDR3 sequence is CMSTTPVGGRSGELFF. CDR3 nucleotide sequence: TGTATGAGTACTACCCCCGTAGGCGGGAGGTCCGGGGAGCTGTTTTTT.

The CDR3 spells CASSGPKVPNQPQHF. The CDR3, as DNA: TGTGCCAGCAGTGGGCCTAAGGTACCCAATCAGCCCCAGCATTTT. The chain combines TRBV6-1 with TRBJ1-5; D not resolved. CDR3 length: 15 amino acids. V dropped 4 bases and J dropped 3 bases, with 13 bases sitting between them. In germline, CDR1 is MNHNS, CDR2 SASEGT.

This sequence joins TRBV9 and TRBJ1-3, with D maybe TRBD1 (5 bases). The CDR3 loop spans 17 amino acids. V lost 3 bases and J 0 bases, leaving 16 bases between the germline ends. Germline assignment: CDR1 SGDLS and CDR2 YYNGEE. This CDR3 is CASSEMGLSNSGNTIYF. CDR3 nucleotides: TGTGCCAGCAGCGAGATGGGACTTTCTAACTCTGGAAACACCATATATTTT.

The CDR3 DNA follows: TGCGCCAGCAGCCCGGGACAGCTCAGCTCCTACGAGCAGTACTTC. Translation gives CASSPGQLSSYEQYF. The chain carries TRBV5-1 and TRBJ2-7; 7 bases match TRBD1. Germline-derived CDR1 and CDR2 are SGHRS and YFSETQ. This CDR3 has 15 amino acids. With 4 bases clipped from V and 0 bases from J, the junction kept 7 bases outside the gene matches.

The genes are TRBV7-9 and TRBJ2-7, with D hard to call. The germline CDR1 and CDR2 sequences are SEHNR and FQNEAQ (reference sequence). The CDR3 loop spans 13 amino acids. V was trimmed by 5 bases and J by 3 bases, leaving 11 bases between them. The CDR3 DNA sequence: TGTGCCAGCAGCCCCCCGGGCAACTACGAGCAGTACTTC. Its protein product is CASSPPGNYEQYF.

The CDR3 protein is CASSPKIRQGSEQYF. The CDR3 DNA is TGTGCCAGCAGCCCGAAGATTCGGCAGGGCAGCGAGCAGTACTTC. V is TRBV7-9 and J is TRBJ2-7; tentative D call: TRBD1 (5 bases). The CDR3 spans 15 residues. Trimming removed 5 bases at V and 6 bases at J, with 20 bases between. CDR1 and CDR2 (germline): SEHNR, FQNEAQ (reference sequence).

The V and J genes are TRBV27 and TRBJ1-1; possibly TRBD1 for D (5 bases). V was clipped by 6 bases and J by 7 bases, with 9 bases between them. Germline-derived CDR1 and CDR2 are MNHEY and SMNVEV (reference sequence). The CDR3 length is 11 residues. The CDR3 sequence: CASRWGGEAFF. CDR3 in DNA: TGTGCCAGCAGGTGGGGGGGTGAAGCTTTCTTT.

This chain joins TRBV7-9 and TRBJ1-2; D possibly corresponds to TRBD1 (5 bases). The CDR3 loop spans 13 amino acids. V lost 5 bases, J lost 8 bases, and 15 bases lay in between. CDR1 SEHNR and CDR2 FQNEAQ come from the germline V gene (reference sequence). The CDR3 region is CASSREGTRGYTF. The CDR3, as DNA: TGTGCCAGCAGCAGGGAGGGGACGCGAGGCTACACCTTC.

J is TRBJ1-4 and V is TRBV12-5; D uncertain. The CDR3 extends over 17 amino acids. The V gene's germline CDR1 is LGHNT and CDR2 FRNRAP. The CDR3 is CALLGYPTIATNEKLFF. DNA of the CDR3: TGTGCCCTACTAGGGTATCCGACCATTGCAACTAATGAAAAACTGTTTTTT. The variable domain in full, with the rest retrieved from reference TRBV12-5 and TRBJ1-4, is DARVTQTPRHKVTEMGQEVTMRCQPILGHNTVFWYRQTMMQGLELLAYFRNRAPLDDSGMPKDRFSAEMPDATLATLKIQPSEPRDSAVYFCALLGYPTIATNEKLFFGSGTQLSVL.

The rearrangement links TRBV14 to TRBJ1-2; D gene uncertain. CDR1 SGHDN and CDR2 FVKESK come from the germline V gene. Trimming removed 2 bases at V and 12 bases at J, with 16 bases between. There are 13 residues in the CDR3. This chain's CDR3 is CASSQLGAARDTF. CDR3 nucleotide sequence: TGTGCCAGCAGCCAACTAGGAGCCGCCCGGGACACCTTC.

This clone showed up just once. The rearrangement uses TRBV5-1 and TRBJ1-1; D remains unclear. This CDR3 contains 15 residues. Germline CDR1 reads SGHRS; CDR2 reads YFSETQ. Trimming removed 5 bases at V and 0 bases at J, with 14 bases between. The CDR3 DNA reads as TGCGCCAGCAGGGCCCTGGCCTCGATGAACACTGAAGCTTTCTTT. This codes for CASRALASMNTEAFF.